This T cell receptor (beta chain) was documented in a study of T cell responses to AZD1222 COVID-19 vaccine. Points on this clone: Its antigen remains unidentified.

Only in-frame clones appear in the TCRdb table, and some are missing; sequencing was by immunoSEQ multiplex PCR. Counted here are 140,000 to 150,000 clones, 90% to 95% occurring once; the ten biggest clones make up 1.1% to 1.5%. General study findings and limits: Donors were chiefly white British, with a greater number of females, and clonal diversity was perhaps underestimated. Within unmutated variant regions lay the reported targets of nearly half of spike-specific TCRs. Across the whole spike, CD4 TCRs peaked at regions 160-218 and 743-854.

The CDR3 is 15 residues long. V lost 4 bases and J lost 0; bases outside the gene matches: 5. Germline assignment: CDR1 SGHRS and CDR2 YFSETQ. This material consisted of peripheral blood, taken on day 0 of AZD1222 vaccination. V gene TRBV5-1 combines with J gene TRBJ1-1, with 8 bases fitting TRBD1. The clonotype comes from an adult in good health. CDR3 residues: CASSHGQGLNTEAFF. The CDR3 nucleotides read TGCGCCAGCAGCCACGGACAGGGTTTGAACACTGAAGCTTTCTTT.